These 10 T cell receptor beta chains originate from one sample sequenced in a study. TCRdb itself ran the RT-PCR reads through MiXCR, one entry per CDR3 protein. The sample contains fewer than 800,000 distinct CDR3 sequences, 13% to 15% of which appear only once. The specimen was memory CD4+ T cells from blood. Receptors originate from a female donor in good health, serving as a healthy control.

This clonotype has just a few counts. At one end the junction does not follow the germline gene, possibly because of a read error. This chain connects TRBV20-1 to TRBJ2-3; 9 bases line up with TRBD2. In germline, CDR1 is DFQATT, CDR2 SNEGSKA (reference sequence). The CDR3 is 13 residues long. The CDR3 nucleotides read TGCAGGGCTAGCGGGACTGGTACAGATACGCAGTATTTT. This codes for CRASGTGTDTQYF.

This clonotype has a count of ten or more. The V call is TRBV20-1, the J call TRBJ2-7; D unresolved. The CDR3 totals 14 residues. Germline loops: CDR1 DFQATT, CDR2 SNEGSKA (reference sequence). With 0 bases removed from V and 7 bases from J, the gap between germline ends came to 16 bases. CDR3 sequence (DNA): TGCAGTGCTAGAGATCCCGGCCGTACCGGGGAGCAGTACTTC. It is translated as CSARDPGRTGEQYF.

Many counts were recorded for this clonotype. This chain joins TRBV4-1 and TRBJ2-3; 9 bases align to TRBD2. In germline, CDR1 is MGHRA, CDR2 YSYEKL. The CDR3 contains 15 residues. The V gene end was trimmed by 0 bases and the J gene end by 4 bases; junction bases not matched to a gene: 2. CDR3 protein: CASSQDGGRADTQYF. The DNA of the CDR3 is TGCGCCAGCAGCCAAGATGGCGGGAGGGCAGATACGCAGTATTTT.

J is TRBJ2-1 and V is TRBV3-1; 13 nucleotides agree with TRBD2. Germline V lookup: CDR1 LGHDT, CDR2 YNNKEL (reference sequence). The CDR3 is made up of 17 amino acids. After removal of 1 base from V and 7 bases from J, the junction contained 7 bases not matched to a gene. The CDR3, as DNA: TGTGCCAGCAGCCAAGGGACTAGCGGGAGTGGAATGAATGAGCAGTTCTTC. Translated: CASSQGTSGSGMNEQFF.

This clonotype was counted only a few times. V and J are TRBV29-1 and TRBJ1-1; D may be TRBD1 (5 bases). The CDR3 loop spans 12 amino acids. Germline V gene sequence: CDR1 SQVTM, CDR2 ANQGSEA. CDR3 residues: CTAKGDYTEAFF. The CDR3 coding sequence is TGCACCGCAAAAGGGGACTACACTGAAGCTTTCTTT.

The chain joins TRBV7-2 to TRBJ2-3; 10 bases fit TRBD2. Germline loops: CDR1 SGHTA, CDR2 FQGNSA. V lost 6 bases, J lost 4 bases, and 7 bases stayed unmatched. This CDR3 comprises 15 residues. The CDR3 protein is CASSPRTSGADTQYF. The CDR3 DNA sequence: TGTGCCAGCAGTCCTCGGACTAGCGGTGCAGATACGCAGTATTTT.

The chain carries TRBV6-5 and TRBJ2-5, with D tentatively TRBD2 (5 bases). Germline V lookup: CDR1 MNHEY, CDR2 SVGAGI. V was shortened by 0 bases and J by 2 bases, with 25 bases between the two germline ends. There are 20 residues in the CDR3. As DNA, the CDR3 is TGTGCCAGCAGTTACTCGAGGAGCAGAGGGCGGACTCGAAATCAAGAGACCCAGTACTTC. Its protein product is CASSYSRSRGRTRNQETQYF.

This clonotype occurred many times. The genes are TRBV12-3 or TRBV12-4 and TRBJ2-3; 8 bases line up with TRBD1. Trimming at V came to 5 bases and at J to 4 bases, leaving 5 bases not matched to a gene. The CDR3 contains 14 residues. The CDR3 DNA is TGTGCCAGCAGTACCCGGACAGGGTCAGATACGCAGTATTTT. Translation gives CASSTRTGSDTQYF.

The chain couples TRBV7-6 to TRBJ1-1; weak D call: TRBD1 (5 bases). Trimming removed 5 bases at V and 6 bases at J, with 16 bases between. The CDR3 is 14 amino acids. Per germline, CDR1 SGHVS and CDR2 FNYEAQ. CDR3 in amino acids: CASSLVGGAAEAFF. The DNA for the CDR3 is TGTGCCAGCAGCCTCGTCGGGGGAGCGGCTGAAGCTTTCTTT.

The chain's CDR3 is CSALGEVRYNEQFF. In DNA, the CDR3 is TGCAGTGCTCTCGGGGAAGTTCGCTACAATGAGCAGTTCTTC. The chain is built from TRBV20-1 and TRBJ2-1; the D gene is possibly TRBD2 (5 bases). The CDR3 totals 14 residues. Per the germline V gene, CDR1 is DFQATT and CDR2 is SNEGSKA (reference sequence). V was pared by 5 bases and J by 3 bases, with 14 bases between.